The 16 T cell receptor beta chains given below trace back to one sample, sequenced in a study of regulatory dendritic cells for organ transplantation. Sorted T cells were CFSE-labeled and cultured 5 days with allogeneic regulatory or mature dendritic cells at 1:10. Their antigens are not known. Only in-frame clones appear in the TCRdb table, and some are missing; sequencing was by immunoSEQ multiplex PCR. The sample lists more than 9,500 clones; roughly 89% were seen once. The sequenced material came from naive CD8+ T cells from blood cultured with regulatory dendritic cells. Described subset: CD45RA+ naive T cells. The receptors here all came from a human donor in good health.

This clone was seen a single time. The chain combines TRBV7-9 with TRBJ2-5; D is ambiguous. The CDR3 consists of 12 residues. The V end lost 6 bases, the J end lost 5 bases, and 10 bases lay between the germline ends. Germline V gives CDR1 SEHNR, CDR2 FQNEAQ (reference sequence). The CDR3 sequence is CASRWGGETQYF. The CDR3 coding sequence is TGTGCCAGCAGGTGGGGTGGGGAGACCCAGTACTTC.

This rearrangement joins TRBV25-1 to TRBJ1-2; the D is unclear. The CDR3 consists of 15 residues. Trimming pared 3 bases from V and 1 base from J, leaving 12 bases between. Per the germline V gene, CDR1 is MGHDK and CDR2 is SYGVNS. CDR3 amino acids: CASSDDGVFNYGYTF. The CDR3 DNA sequence: TGTGCCAGCAGTGATGACGGGGTTTTTAACTATGGCTACACCTTC.

The J gene is TRBJ2-1, the V gene TRBV15; D perhaps matches TRBD1 (6 bases). V lost 1 base to trimming and J lost 0 bases, with 10 bases between them. The CDR3 consists of 16 residues. The V gene's germline CDR1 is LNHNV and CDR2 YYDKDF (reference sequence). The CDR3 region is CATSRGTGPSYNEQFF. As DNA, the CDR3 is TGTGCCACCAGCAGAGGAACAGGGCCCTCCTACAATGAGCAGTTCTTC.

CDR3 residues: CASSRDSSTLYGYTF. CDR3 in DNA: TGTGCCAGCAGCCGGGACAGCTCCACCCTCTATGGCTACACCTTC. The rearrangement joins TRBV7-6 to TRBJ1-2; 7 bases are shared with TRBD1. Germline CDR1 and CDR2: SGHVS and FNYEAQ. This CDR3 comprises 15 residues. J lost 4 bases, V lost 5 bases, and 10 bases had no gene match.

The chain combines TRBV5-1 with TRBJ2-7; D gene unclear. There are 12 residues in the CDR3. Germline V gene sequence: CDR1 SGHRS, CDR2 YFSETQ. Trimming removed 0 bases from V and 2 bases from J, with 3 bases in between. This chain's CDR3 is CASSLVAYEQYF. The CDR3, as DNA: TGCGCCAGCAGCTTGGTGGCCTACGAGCAGTACTTC.

The V gene is TRBV29-1, the J gene TRBJ2-1; a weak D match, TRBD2 (5 bases). Germline-derived CDR1 and CDR2 are SQVTM and ANQGSEA. Trimming shortened V by 8 bases and J by 4 bases, and 15 bases separated the two germline ends. CDR3 length: 13 amino acids. The CDR3 coding sequence is TGCAGCCCACTAGTGCCCGATTACAATGAGCAGTTCTTC. It translates to CSPLVPDYNEQFF.

The chain links TRBV7-2 to TRBJ1-2; D is possibly TRBD1 (6 bases). From germline, CDR1 is SGHTA and CDR2 FQGNSA. CDR3 length equals 15 residues. V lost 1 base, J lost 8 bases, and 17 bases lay in between. Here the CDR3 DNA reads TGTGCCAGCAGCTTAGTCCCAGGGGTTTCGCGGGGCTACACCTTC. Translation gives CASSLVPGVSRGYTF.

The genes are TRBV18 and TRBJ2-1; 12 bases agree with TRBD2. The V gene's germline CDR1 is KGHSH and CDR2 LQKENI. The CDR3 is made up of 18 amino acids. With V trimmed by 3 bases and J by 0 bases, 6 bases remained unmatched. The CDR3 region has the DNA TGTGCCAGCTCACCGGGGACTAGCGGGCCGAGCTCCTACAATGAGCAGTTCTTC. Amino acid sequence: CASSPGTSGPSSYNEQFF.

This sequence joins TRBV7-9 and TRBJ2-7; 8 bases are a match to TRBD1. With V trimmed by 4 bases and J by 7 bases, 15 bases remained unmatched. CDR3 length: 16 residues. Germline lookup yields CDR1 SEHNR and CDR2 FQNEAQ (reference sequence). The CDR3 loop reads CASSSNSRGHPGEQYF. The CDR3 DNA reads TGTGCCAGCAGCTCCAATTCCAGGGGGCATCCGGGGGAGCAGTACTTC. The whole variable domain, filled in from reference TRBV7-9 and TRBJ2-7, reads DTGVSQNPRHKITKRGQNVTFRCDPISEHNRLYWYRQTLGQGPEFLTYFQNEAQLEKSRLLSDRFSAERPKGSFSTLEIQRTEQGDSAMYLCASSSNSRGHPGEQYFGPGTRLTVT.

The chain is built from TRBV11-2 and TRBJ1-6; 7 nucleotides align to TRBD1. The CDR3 totals 15 residues. Germline V lookup: CDR1 SGHAT, CDR2 FQNNGV. The V and J ends lost 0 bases and 8 bases, in that order; junction bases with no gene match: 4. The CDR3 DNA is TGTGCCAGCAGCTTAGATCCAGGGGGGGATTCACCCCTCCACTTT. Protein sequence: CASSLDPGGDSPLHF.

This chain joins TRBV27 and TRBJ2-5; D is ambiguous. Trimming stripped 3 bases from V and 4 bases from J, with 9 bases between. The CDR3 consists of 13 residues. Germline CDR1 is MNHEY and CDR2 is SMNVEV (reference sequence). As DNA, the CDR3 is TGTGCCAGCAGTTTCGTCCCCCGAGAGACCCAGTACTTC. Amino acids: CASSFVPRETQYF.

This clone came up once. The CDR3 loop is CASSAPTGSYEQYF. CDR3 DNA: TGTGCCAGCAGCGCCCCGACAGGATCCTACGAGCAGTACTTC. V and J are TRBV7-2 and TRBJ2-7; a weak D match, TRBD1 (6 bases). The CDR3 runs 14 residues. CDR1 and CDR2 (germline): SGHTA, FQGNSA. Trimming removed 5 bases from V and 1 base from J, with 12 bases in between.

The J gene is TRBJ2-7, the V gene TRBV27; possible D gene TRBD1, 6 bases. Per the germline V gene, CDR1 is MNHEY and CDR2 is SMNVEV (reference sequence). The CDR3 is 14 residues long. V shed 4 bases and J shed 5 bases, with 15 bases lying between them. CDR3 nucleotide sequence: TGTGCCAGCAGTTCGGATCACAGGGCCCACGAGCAGTACTTC. It is translated as CASSSDHRAHEQYF.

The gene calls are TRBV2 and TRBJ2-5; TRBD2 aligns across 8 bases. CDR1 SNHLY and CDR2 FYNNEI come from the germline V gene. V lost 6 bases and J lost 2; bases outside the gene matches: 11. This CDR3 contains 16 residues. The CDR3 sequence: CASRRGLSSGQETQYF. The CDR3 DNA reads TGTGCCAGCAGGAGGGGACTGTCTAGCGGGCAAGAGACCCAGTACTTC.

This clone came up a few times. This sequence joins TRBV30 and TRBJ1-1; no clear D gene. V was clipped by 3 bases and J by 7 bases, with 15 bases between them. This CDR3 is 13 amino acids long. Germline V CDR1 and CDR2: GTSNPN, SVGIG (reference sequence). This CDR3 reads CAWSLSPWSEAFF. CDR3 DNA: TGTGCCTGGAGCCTTTCCCCTTGGAGTGAAGCTTTCTTT.

V and J are TRBV19 and TRBJ1-1, with a weak D call TRBD1 (5 bases). Germline CDR1 and CDR2: LNHDA and SQIVND (reference sequence). V was trimmed by 4 bases and J by 1 base, leaving 10 bases between them. The CDR3 runs 14 residues. The DNA for the CDR3 is TGTGCCAGTAGTAGGGTGGGGACGAACACTGAAGCTTTCTTT. Protein: CASSRVGTNTEAFF.